The clone carrying this T cell receptor (beta chain) has only a few counts. Trimming removed 3 bases at V and 6 bases at J, with 9 bases between. Germline V gives CDR1 LNHDA, CDR2 SQIVND (reference sequence). This CDR3 is built from 13 residues. The sample comes from a study of identical twins. Each CDR3 protein gets one entry after TCRdb re-called the 5' RACE reads with MiXCR. Counted here are hundreds of thousands of distinct CDR3 sequences, 7.1% occurring once; the ten biggest clones make up about 1.5%. This sample was also put to use in a study of yellow fever vaccine responses in identical twins.

The receptor comes from a woman in her late teens or twenties in good health. Sequences were obtained from PBMCs. V gene TRBV19 combines with J gene TRBJ2-1; the D is unclear. CDR3 sequence reads: CASSMAAGNEQFF. In nucleotides, the CDR3 is TGTGCCAGTAGTATGGCCGCCGGCAATGAGCAGTTCTTC.